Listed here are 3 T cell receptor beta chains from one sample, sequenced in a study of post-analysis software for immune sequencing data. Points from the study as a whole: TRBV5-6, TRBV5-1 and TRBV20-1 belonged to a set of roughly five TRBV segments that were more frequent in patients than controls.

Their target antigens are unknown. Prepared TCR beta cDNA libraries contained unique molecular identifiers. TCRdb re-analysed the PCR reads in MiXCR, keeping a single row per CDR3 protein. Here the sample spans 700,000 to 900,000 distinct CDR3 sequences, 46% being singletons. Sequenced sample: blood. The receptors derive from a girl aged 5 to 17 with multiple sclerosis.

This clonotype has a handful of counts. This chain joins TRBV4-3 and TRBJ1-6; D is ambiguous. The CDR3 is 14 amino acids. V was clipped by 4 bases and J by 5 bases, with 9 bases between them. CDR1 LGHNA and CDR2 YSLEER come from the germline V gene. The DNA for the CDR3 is TGCGCCAGCAGCCGCGGGGAGAATAATTCACCCCTCCACTTT. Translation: CASSRGENNSPLHF.

DNA for the CDR3: TGTGCCAGCAGCCAAACACTAGCGGGAGGGTCGGAGACCCAGTACTTC. It is translated as CASSQTLAGGSETQYF. The chain links TRBV3-1 to TRBJ2-5, with 13 bases lining up with TRBD2. Germline V gene data show CDR1 as LGHDT and CDR2 as YNNKEL (reference sequence). Trimming cost V 2 bases and J 5 bases; bases outside gene matches: 5. This CDR3 spans 16 amino acids.

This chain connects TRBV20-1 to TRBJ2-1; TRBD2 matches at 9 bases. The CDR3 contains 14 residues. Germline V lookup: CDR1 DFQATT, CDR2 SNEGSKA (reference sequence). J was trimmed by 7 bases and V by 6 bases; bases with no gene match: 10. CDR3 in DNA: TGCAGTGCCCGGACAGCGGGAGGTGGTAATGAGCAGTTCTTC. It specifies CSARTAGGGNEQFF.